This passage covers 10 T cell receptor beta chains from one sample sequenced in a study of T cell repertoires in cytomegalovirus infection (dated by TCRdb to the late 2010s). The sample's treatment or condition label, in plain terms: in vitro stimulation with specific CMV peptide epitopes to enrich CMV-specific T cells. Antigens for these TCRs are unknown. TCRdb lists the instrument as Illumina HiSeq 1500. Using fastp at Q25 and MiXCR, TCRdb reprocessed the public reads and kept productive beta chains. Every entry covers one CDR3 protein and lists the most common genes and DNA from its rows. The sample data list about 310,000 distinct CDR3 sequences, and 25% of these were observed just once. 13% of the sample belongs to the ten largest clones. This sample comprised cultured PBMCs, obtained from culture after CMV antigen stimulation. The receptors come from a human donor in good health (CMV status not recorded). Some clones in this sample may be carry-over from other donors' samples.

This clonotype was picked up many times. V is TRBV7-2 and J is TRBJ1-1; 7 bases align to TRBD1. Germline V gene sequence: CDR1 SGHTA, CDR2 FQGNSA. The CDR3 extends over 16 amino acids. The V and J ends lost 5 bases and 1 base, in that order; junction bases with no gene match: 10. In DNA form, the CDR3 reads TGTGCCAGCAGCCGCCGAGGGGGCTTTGGGAACACTGAAGCTTTCTTT. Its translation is CASSRRGGFGNTEAFF.

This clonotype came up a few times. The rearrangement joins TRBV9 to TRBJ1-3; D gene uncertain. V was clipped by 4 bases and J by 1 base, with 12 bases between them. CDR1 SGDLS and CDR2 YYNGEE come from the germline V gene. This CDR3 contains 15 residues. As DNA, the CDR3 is TGTGCCAGCAGCCTGCAGTTGGATTCTGGAAACACCATATATTTT. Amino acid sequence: CASSLQLDSGNTIYF.

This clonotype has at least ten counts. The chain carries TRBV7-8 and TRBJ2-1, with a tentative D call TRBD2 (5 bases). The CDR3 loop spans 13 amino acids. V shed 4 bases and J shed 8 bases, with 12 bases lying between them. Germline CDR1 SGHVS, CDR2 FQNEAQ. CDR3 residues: CASSSSRTHEQFF. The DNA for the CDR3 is TGTGCCAGCAGCTCGAGCCGGACTCATGAGCAGTTCTTC.

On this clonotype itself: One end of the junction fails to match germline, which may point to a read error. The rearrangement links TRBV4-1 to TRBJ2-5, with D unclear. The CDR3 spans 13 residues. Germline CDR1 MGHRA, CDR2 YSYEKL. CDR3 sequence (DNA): TGCGCCAGCGGCCAAATTTTCGGAGAGACCCAGTACTTC. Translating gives CASGQIFGETQYF.

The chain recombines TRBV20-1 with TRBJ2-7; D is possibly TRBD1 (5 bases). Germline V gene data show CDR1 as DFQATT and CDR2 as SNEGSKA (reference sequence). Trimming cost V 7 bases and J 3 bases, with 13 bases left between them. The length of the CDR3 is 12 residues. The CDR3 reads CSVVRDSYEQYF. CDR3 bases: TGCAGTGTTGTACGAGACAGCTACGAGCAGTACTTC.

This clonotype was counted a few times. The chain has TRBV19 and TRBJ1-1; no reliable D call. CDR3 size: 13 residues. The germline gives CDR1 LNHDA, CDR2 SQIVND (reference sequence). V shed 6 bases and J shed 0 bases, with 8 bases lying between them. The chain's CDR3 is CASSRQMNTEAFF. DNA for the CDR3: TGTGCCAGTAGCAGGCAGATGAACACTGAAGCTTTCTTT.

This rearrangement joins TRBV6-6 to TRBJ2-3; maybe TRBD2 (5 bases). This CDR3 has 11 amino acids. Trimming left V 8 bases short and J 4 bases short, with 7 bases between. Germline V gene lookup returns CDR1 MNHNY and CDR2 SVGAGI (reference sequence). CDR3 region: CASRTADTQYF. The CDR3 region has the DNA TGTGCCAGCCGGACTGCAGATACGCAGTATTTT.

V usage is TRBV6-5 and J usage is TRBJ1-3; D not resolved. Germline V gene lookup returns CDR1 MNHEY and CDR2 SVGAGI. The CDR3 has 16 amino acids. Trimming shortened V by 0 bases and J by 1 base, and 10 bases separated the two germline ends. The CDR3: CASSYSNMGSGNTIYF. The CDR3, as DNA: TGTGCCAGCAGTTACTCGAATATGGGGTCTGGAAACACCATATATTTT.

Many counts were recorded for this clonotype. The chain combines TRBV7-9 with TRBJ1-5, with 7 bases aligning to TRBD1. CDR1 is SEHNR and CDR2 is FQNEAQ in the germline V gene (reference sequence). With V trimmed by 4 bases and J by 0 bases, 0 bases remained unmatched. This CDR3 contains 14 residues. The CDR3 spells CASSWDSSNQPQHF. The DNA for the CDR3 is TGTGCCAGCAGCTGGGACAGTAGCAATCAGCCCCAGCATTTT. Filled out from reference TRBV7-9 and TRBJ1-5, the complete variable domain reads DTGVSQNPRHKITKRGQNVTFRCDPISEHNRLYWYRQTLGQGPEFLTYFQNEAQLEKSRLLSDRFSAERPKGSFSTLEIQRTEQGDSAMYLCASSWDSSNQPQHFGDGTRLSIL.

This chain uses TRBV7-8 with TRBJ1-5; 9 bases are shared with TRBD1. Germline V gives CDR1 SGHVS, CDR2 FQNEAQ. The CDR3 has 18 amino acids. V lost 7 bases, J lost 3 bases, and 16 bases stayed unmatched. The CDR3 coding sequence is TGTGCCAGCACCCCGCGGGACAGGGTACAAGGATACAATCAGCCCCAGCATTTT. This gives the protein CASTPRDRVQGYNQPQHF.